This T cell receptor (beta chain) was identified during a study of low-dose radiotherapy and immunotherapy resistance in tumors. Study context: Aspirin was taken orally by patients at 300 mg daily for four cycles from cycle 1 day 1.

TRAV and TRBV primers primed cDNA for both TCRalpha and TCRbeta. Both a constant-region primer and a V-primer adapter served to amplify TCRs across roughly 20 PCR cycles. The mRNA that was isolated underwent amplification by in vitro transcription. Each CDR3 protein gets one entry after TCRdb re-called the reads with MiXCR. The data contain 35,000 to 50,000 distinct CDR3 sequences, roughly 20% of them singletons. The germline V gene encodes CDR1 LNHDA and CDR2 SQIVND (reference sequence). The junction had 11 bases not matched to a gene; V was cut back by 4 bases and J by 2 bases. There are 20 residues in the CDR3. This clonotype was seen repeatedly, ten times or more. Time point here: after trial treatment. Treatment described: LDRT plus nivolumab, ipilimumab, low-dose cyclophosphamide and aspirin (RACIN trial). It was nivolumab, ipilimumab, aspirin, low-dose cyclophosphamide and low-dose radiotherapy that donors received.

V is TRBV19 and J is TRBJ2-6, with 13 bases identical to TRBD2. The receptor was derived from a female donor with ovarian cancer. Sequenced material: PBMCs, taken after low-dose radiotherapy plus immunotherapy. CDR3 bases: TGTGCCAGTAGTACGTTTCGGCGGGGACTAGCGGGGCCTGGGGCCAACGTCCTGACTTTC. Protein sequence: CASSTFRRGLAGPGANVLTF.